This T cell receptor (beta chain) was retrieved from a study of T cell repertoires in cytomegalovirus infection. The overall study: Public TCR beta signature analysis indicated the presence of both CMV infection and matching HLA type. General observations from the study: HLA-C-restricted, CMV-specific TCR beta clonotypes were dominant ex vivo. Individuals carrying CMV plus the relevant HLA were identified by cumulative frequency of public TCR beta families.

The CDR3 loop spans 16 amino acids. In germline, CDR1 is KGHSH, CDR2 LQKENI. J lost 5 bases, V lost 5 bases, and 13 bases had no gene match. TCRdb ran MiXCR on the reads and lists one entry per CDR3 protein. The table records about 160,000 distinct CDR3 sequences, 15% to 20% of them present only once. A remark on this clonotype: The antigen remains undetermined.

The sequence derives from a human donor in good health (CMV status not recorded). Some clones in this sample may be carry-over from other donors' samples. Input material: CD8+ T cells from PBMCs. V is TRBV18 and J is TRBJ2-3; TRBD1 aligns across 7 bases. The CDR3 region has the DNA TGTGCCAGCTCAGAACGGACAGGCGAAGAGAGAGATACGCAGTATTTT. Translated, it gives CASSERTGEERDTQYF.